This T cell receptor (beta chain) comes out of a study of spatial heterogeneity in lung cancer. Study summary: Among detected sequences, beta-chain ones consistently exceeded alpha-chain ones in number. Study-wide results and limits: One measure, the expanded intratumoral alpha and beta TCR count, tracked tumor mutation counts. Ubiquitous and regional nonsynonymous mutation counts were tracked by ubiquitous and regional expanded TCR counts, respectively. Coverage estimated for tumor T cells reached 7% to 7.5% for alpha chains and roughly 13% for beta chains.

TCRdb used MiXCR to reprocess the 5' RACE reads, holding one entry per CDR3 protein. The profile covers tens of thousands of distinct CDR3 sequences, with more than 15% appearing a single time and 30% to 40% taken by the ten largest. CDR1 and CDR2 from the germline V gene are SNHLY and FYNNEI. CDR3 size: 15 residues. The V segment lost 7 bases and the J segment 2 bases; nucleotides outside the gene matches: 10. Time point given: sample taken at primary tumor resection. Note on this clonotype: The antigen remains unidentified.

The V call is TRBV2, the J call TRBJ2-7; 8 nucleotides match TRBD1. The input for sequencing was lung tumor tissue, taken at surgery. This clonotype was sampled from a female donor with early-stage non-small cell lung cancer. CDR3 protein: CASKFSWTGPYEQYF. CDR3 DNA sequence: TGTGCCAGCAAGTTCAGTTGGACAGGGCCCTACGAGCAGTACTTC.